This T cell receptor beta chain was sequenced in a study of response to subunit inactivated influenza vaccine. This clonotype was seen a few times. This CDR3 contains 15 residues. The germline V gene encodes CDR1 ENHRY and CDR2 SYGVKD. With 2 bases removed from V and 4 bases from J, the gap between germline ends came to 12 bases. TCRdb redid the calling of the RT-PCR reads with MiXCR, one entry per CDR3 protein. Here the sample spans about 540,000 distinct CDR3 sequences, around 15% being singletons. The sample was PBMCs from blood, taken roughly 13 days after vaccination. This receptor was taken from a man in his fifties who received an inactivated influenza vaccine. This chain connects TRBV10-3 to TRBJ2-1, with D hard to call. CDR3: CAISEGRVSYNEQFF. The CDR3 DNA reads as TGTGCCATCAGTGAGGGAAGGGTGTCATACAATGAGCAGTTCTTC.